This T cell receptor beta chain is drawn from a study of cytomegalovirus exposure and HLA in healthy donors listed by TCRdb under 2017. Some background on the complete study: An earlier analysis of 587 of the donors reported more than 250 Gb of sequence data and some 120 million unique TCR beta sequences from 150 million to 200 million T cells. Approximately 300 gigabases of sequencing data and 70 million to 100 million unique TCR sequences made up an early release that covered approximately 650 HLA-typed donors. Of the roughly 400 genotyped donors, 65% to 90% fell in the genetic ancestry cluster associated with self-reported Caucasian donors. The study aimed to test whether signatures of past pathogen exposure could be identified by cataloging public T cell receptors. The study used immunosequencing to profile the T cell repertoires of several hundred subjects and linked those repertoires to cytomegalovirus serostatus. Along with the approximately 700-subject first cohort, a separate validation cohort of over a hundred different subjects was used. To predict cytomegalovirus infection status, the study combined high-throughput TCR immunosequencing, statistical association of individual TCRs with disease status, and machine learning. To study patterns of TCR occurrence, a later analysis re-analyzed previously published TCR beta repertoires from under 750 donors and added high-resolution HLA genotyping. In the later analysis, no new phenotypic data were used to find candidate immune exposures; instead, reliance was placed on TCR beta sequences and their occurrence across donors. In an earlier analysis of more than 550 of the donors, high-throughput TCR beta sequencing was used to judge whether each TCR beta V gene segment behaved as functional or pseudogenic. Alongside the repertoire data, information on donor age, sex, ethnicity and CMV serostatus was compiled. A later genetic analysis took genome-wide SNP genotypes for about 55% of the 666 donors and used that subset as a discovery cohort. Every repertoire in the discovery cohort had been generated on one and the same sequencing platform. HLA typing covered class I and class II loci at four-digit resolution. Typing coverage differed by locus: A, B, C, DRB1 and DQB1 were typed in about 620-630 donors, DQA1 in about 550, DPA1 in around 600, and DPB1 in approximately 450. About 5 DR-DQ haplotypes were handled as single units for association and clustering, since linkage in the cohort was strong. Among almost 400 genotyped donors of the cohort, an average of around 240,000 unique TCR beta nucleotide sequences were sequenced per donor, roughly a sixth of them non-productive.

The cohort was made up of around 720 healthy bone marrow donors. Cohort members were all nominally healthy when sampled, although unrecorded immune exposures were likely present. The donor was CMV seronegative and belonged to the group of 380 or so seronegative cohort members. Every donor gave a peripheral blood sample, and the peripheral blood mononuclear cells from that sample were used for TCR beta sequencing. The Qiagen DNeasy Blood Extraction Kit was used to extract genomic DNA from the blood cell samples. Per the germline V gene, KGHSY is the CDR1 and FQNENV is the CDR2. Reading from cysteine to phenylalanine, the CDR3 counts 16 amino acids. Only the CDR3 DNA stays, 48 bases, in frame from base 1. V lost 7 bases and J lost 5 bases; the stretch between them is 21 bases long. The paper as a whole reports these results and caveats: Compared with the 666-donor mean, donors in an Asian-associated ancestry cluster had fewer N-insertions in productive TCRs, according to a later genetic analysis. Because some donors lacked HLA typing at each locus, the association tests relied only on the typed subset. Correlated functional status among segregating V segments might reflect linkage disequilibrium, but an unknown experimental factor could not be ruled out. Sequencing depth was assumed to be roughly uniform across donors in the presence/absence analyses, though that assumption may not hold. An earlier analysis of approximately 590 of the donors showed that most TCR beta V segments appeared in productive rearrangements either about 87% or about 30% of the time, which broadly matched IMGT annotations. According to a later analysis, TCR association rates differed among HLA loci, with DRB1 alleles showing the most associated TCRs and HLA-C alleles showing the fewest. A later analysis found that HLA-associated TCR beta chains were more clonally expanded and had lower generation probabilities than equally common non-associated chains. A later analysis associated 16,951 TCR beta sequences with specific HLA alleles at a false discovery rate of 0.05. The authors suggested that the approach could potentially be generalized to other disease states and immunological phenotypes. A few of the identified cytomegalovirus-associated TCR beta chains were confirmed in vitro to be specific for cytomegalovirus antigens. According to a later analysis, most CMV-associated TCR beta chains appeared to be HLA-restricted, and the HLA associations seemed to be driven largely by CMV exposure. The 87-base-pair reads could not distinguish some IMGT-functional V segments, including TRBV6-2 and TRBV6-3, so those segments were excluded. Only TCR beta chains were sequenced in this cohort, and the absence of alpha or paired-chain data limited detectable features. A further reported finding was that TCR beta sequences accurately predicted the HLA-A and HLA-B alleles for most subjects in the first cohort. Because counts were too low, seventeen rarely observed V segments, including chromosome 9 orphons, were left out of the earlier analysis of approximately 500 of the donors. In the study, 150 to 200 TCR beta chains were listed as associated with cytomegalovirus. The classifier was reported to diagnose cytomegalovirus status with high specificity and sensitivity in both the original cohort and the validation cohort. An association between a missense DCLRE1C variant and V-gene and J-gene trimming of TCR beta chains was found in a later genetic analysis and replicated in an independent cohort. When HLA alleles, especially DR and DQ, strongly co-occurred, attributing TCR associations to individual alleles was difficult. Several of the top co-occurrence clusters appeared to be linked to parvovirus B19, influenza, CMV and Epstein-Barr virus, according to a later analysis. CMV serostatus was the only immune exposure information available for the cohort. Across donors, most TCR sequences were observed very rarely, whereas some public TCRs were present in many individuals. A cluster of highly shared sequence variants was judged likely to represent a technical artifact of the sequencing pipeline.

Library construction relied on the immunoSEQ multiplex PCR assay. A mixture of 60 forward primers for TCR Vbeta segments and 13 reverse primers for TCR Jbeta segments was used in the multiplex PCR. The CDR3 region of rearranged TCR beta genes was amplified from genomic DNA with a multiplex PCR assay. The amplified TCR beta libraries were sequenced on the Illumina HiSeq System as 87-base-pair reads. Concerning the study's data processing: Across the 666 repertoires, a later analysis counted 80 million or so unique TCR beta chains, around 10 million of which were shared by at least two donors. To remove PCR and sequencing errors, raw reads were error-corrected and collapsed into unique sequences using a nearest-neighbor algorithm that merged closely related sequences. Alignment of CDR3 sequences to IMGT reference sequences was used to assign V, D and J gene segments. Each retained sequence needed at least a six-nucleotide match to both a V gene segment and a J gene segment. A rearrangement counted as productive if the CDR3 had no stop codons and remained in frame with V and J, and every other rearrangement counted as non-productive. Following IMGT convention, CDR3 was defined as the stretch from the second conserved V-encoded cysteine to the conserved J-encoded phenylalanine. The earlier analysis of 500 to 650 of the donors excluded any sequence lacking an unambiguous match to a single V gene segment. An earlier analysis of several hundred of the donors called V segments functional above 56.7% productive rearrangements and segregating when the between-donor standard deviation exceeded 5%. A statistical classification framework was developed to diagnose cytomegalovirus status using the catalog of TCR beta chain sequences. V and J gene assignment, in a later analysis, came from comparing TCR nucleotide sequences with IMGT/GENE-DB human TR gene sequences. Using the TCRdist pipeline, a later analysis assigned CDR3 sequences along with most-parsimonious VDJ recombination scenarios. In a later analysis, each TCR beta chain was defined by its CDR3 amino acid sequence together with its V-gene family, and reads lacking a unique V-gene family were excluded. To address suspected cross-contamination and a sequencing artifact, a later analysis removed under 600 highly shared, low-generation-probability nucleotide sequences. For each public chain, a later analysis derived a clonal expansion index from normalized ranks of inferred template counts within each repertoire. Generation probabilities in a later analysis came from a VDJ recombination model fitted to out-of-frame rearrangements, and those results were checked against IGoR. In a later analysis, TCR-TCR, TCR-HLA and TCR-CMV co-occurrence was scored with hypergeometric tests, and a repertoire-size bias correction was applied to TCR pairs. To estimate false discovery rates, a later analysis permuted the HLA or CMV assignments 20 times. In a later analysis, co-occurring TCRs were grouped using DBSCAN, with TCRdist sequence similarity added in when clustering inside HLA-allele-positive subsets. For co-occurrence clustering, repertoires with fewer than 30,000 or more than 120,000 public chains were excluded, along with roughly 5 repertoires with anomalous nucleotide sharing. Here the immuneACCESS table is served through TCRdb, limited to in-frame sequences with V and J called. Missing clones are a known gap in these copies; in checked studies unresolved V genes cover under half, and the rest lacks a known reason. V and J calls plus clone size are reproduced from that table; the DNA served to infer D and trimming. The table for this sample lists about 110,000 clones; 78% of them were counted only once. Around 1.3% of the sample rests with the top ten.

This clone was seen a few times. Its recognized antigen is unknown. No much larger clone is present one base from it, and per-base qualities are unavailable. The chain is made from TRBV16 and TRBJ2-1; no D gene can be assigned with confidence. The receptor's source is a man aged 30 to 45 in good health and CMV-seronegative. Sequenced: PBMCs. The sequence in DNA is TGTGCCAGCAACCGAGGTGGCAATGCGGTCGACAATGAGCAGTTCTTC. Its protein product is CASNRGGNAVDNEQFF. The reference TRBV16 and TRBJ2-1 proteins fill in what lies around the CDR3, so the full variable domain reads GEEVAQTPKHLVRGEGQKAKLYCAPIKGHSYVFWYQQVLKNEFKFLISFQNENVFDETGMPKERFSAKCLPNSPCSLEIQATKLEDSAVYFCASNRGGNAVDNEQFFGPGTRLTVL.